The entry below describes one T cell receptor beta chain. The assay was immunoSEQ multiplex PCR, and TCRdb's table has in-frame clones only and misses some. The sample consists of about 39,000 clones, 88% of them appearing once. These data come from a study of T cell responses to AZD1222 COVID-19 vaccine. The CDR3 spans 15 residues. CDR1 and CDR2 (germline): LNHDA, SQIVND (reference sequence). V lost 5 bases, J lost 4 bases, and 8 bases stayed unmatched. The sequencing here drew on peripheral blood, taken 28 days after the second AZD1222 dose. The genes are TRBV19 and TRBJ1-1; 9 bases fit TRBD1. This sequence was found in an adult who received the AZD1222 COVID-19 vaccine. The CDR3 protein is CASSQGQGSPTEAFF. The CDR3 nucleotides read TGTGCCAGTAGTCAGGGACAGGGTTCCCCCACTGAAGCTTTCTTT.